The 13 T cell receptor beta chains below all came from one sample that was sequenced in a study of T-cell reconstitution after alpha-beta-depleted transplantation in children. Library preparation (for TCRbeta) was performed with unique molecular identifiers. TCRdb re-called the PCR reads with MiXCR, one entry per CDR3 protein. The sample lists around 190,000 distinct CDR3 sequences, roughly 6.6% occurring once. The sequencing here drew on PBMCs, taken before TCRalphabeta/CD19-depleted stem cell transplant. These receptors originate from a boy aged 2 to 10 with acute lymphoblastic leukemia, due to receive a stem cell transplant.

In its sample, this clonotype was seen many times. The gene calls are TRBV6-5 and TRBJ2-5; the match to TRBD2 covers 9 bases. Per germline, CDR1 MNHEY and CDR2 SVGAGI. Trimming cost V 0 bases and J 5 bases; bases outside gene matches: 10. The CDR3 extends over 17 amino acids. Here the CDR3 DNA reads TGTGCCAGCAGTTACTCAATGGCAGCTAGCGGGACCGAGACCCAGTACTTC. This translates into CASSYSMAASGTETQYF.

This clonotype was seen a few times. Germline and junction disagree at one end, which may indicate a read error. This chain links TRBV7-9 with TRBJ2-1, with 7 bases identical to TRBD1. Germline V CDR1 and CDR2: SEHNR, FQNEAQ (reference sequence). This CDR3 region has 11 residues. CDR3 sequence (DNA): TGTGCCAGCAGCTCGAGGGACAGTACAGACTTC. Protein: CASSSRDSTDF. The variable domain in full, completed from reference TRBV7-9 and TRBJ2-1, reads DTGVSQNPRHKITKRGQNVTFRCDPISEHNRLYWYRQTLGQGPEFLTYFQNEAQLEKSRLLSDRFSAERPKGSFSTLEIQRTEQGDSAMYLCASSSRDSTDFGPGTRLTVL.

In its sample, this clonotype was seen a few times. This chain joins TRBV10-2 and TRBJ2-7; weak D call: TRBD1 (6 bases). The V end lost 6 bases, the J end lost 1 base, and 13 bases lay between the germline ends. The germline gives CDR1 WSHSY, CDR2 SAAADI. The CDR3 is 14 amino acids. The CDR3 spells CASSSARGSYEQYF. CDR3 bases: TGCGCCAGCAGCTCCGCCAGGGGATCCTACGAGCAGTACTTC.

This clonotype has only a few counts. This chain uses TRBV4-2 with TRBJ2-1; D unresolved. This CDR3 contains 13 residues. Per the germline V gene, CDR1 is LGHNA and CDR2 is YNFKEQ. V lost 8 bases, J lost 2 bases, and 10 bases lay in between. CDR3 loop: CASRGSAYNEQFF. The CDR3 DNA sequence: TGTGCCAGCCGTGGTTCGGCCTACAATGAGCAGTTCTTC.

The table lists this clonotype with many counts. The genes are TRBV28 and TRBJ2-3; 8 bases line up with TRBD2. Per the germline V gene, CDR1 is MDHEN and CDR2 is SYDVKM. The CDR3 spans 15 residues. The V segment lost 7 bases and the J segment 5 bases; nucleotides outside the gene matches: 11. The CDR3 loop reads CASKLGTSNVDTQYF. CDR3 sequence (DNA): TGTGCCAGCAAGTTGGGGACTAGTAATGTAGATACGCAGTATTTT. The full variable domain, in which reference TRBV28 and TRBJ2-3 provide the parts outside the CDR3, is DVKVTQSSRYLVKRTGEKVFLECVQDMDHENMFWYRQDPGLGLRLIYFSYDVKMKEKGDIPEGYSVSREKKERFSLILESASTNQTSMYLCASKLGTSNVDTQYFGPGTRLTVL.

This clonotype was counted only a few times. The CDR3 protein is CSAKKNGADQETQYF. CDR3 nucleotide sequence: TGCAGTGCCAAAAAAAACGGAGCGGACCAAGAGACCCAGTACTTC. The chain employs TRBV20-1 and TRBJ2-5; possibly TRBD2 for D (5 bases). Germline V gene data show CDR1 as DFQATT and CDR2 as SNEGSKA (reference sequence). V was shortened by 6 bases and J by 0 bases, with 17 bases between the two germline ends. The CDR3 sequence is 15 residues long.

This clonotype was counted many times. V is TRBV5-1 and J is TRBJ2-3; D remains ambiguous. The CDR3 totals 13 residues. Trimming pared 0 bases from V and 8 bases from J, leaving 10 bases between. Per germline, CDR1 SGHRS and CDR2 YFSETQ. The CDR3 nucleotides are TGCGCCAGCAGCTTGGATACGGCCTCTACGCAGTATTTT. Translating it yields CASSLDTASTQYF.

This clonotype was detected ten times or more. CDR3 nucleotide sequence: TGTGCCAGCGGATGGGGGTTTGGAAACACCATATATTTT. Protein: CASGWGFGNTIYF. The chain combines TRBV6-5 with TRBJ1-3; weak D call: TRBD1 (5 bases). CDR1 MNHEY and CDR2 SVGAGI come from the germline V gene. V lost 8 bases and J 3 bases, leaving 11 bases between the germline ends. This CDR3 region has 13 residues.

In this sample, this clonotype turned up many times. V gene TRBV19 combines with J gene TRBJ2-2; 9 bases map to TRBD1. CDR3 length: 17 amino acids. Germline V gene sequence: CDR1 LNHDA, CDR2 SQIVND (reference sequence). J was trimmed by 2 bases and V by 4 bases; bases with no gene match: 8. CDR3 coding DNA: TGTGCCAGTAGTACCCCCTCGGACAGGGGAAACACCGGGGAGCTGTTTTTT. Translation: CASSTPSDRGNTGELFF.

This clonotype was detected ten times or more. The chain carries TRBV15 and TRBJ2-7, with TRBD2 identical over 7 bases. The CDR3 is 17 residues long. Trimming took 0 bases from V and 1 from J; bases not matched to a gene: 9. Germline lookup yields CDR1 LNHNV and CDR2 YYDKDF (reference sequence). CDR3 in amino acids: CATSRDNGGSRSYEQYF. The CDR3 region has the DNA TGTGCCACCAGCAGAGATAACGGCGGGAGTCGGTCCTACGAGCAGTACTTC.

This clonotype was seen many times. Here the CDR3 reads CASSPKQGETQYF. In nucleotides, the CDR3 is TGTGCCAGCAGCCCAAAGCAGGGTGAGACCCAGTACTTC. The chain is built from TRBV7-9 and TRBJ2-5, with TRBD1 as a possible D gene (5 bases). Trimming shortened V by 5 bases and J by 5 bases, and 12 bases separated the two germline ends. The germline V gene encodes CDR1 SEHNR and CDR2 FQNEAQ (reference sequence). This CDR3 comprises 13 residues.

This chain uses TRBV7-9 with TRBJ1-5, with D possibly matching TRBD1 (5 bases). The germline gives CDR1 SEHNR, CDR2 FQNEAQ (reference sequence). The V and J ends lost 4 bases and 5 bases respectively, with 15 bases between them. This CDR3 contains 15 residues. CDR3 region: CASSSLGTLDQPQHF. DNA for the CDR3: TGTGCCAGCAGCTCCCTCGGGACCTTGGATCAGCCCCAGCATTTT.

V and J are TRBV10-2 and TRBJ2-1; perhaps TRBD2 as D (7 bases). There are 15 residues in the CDR3. Between the trimmed V and J ends, which lost 0 bases and 3 bases, there was a span of 9 bases. CDR1 WSHSY and CDR2 SAAADI come from the germline V gene. Here the CDR3 DNA reads TGCGCCAGCAGTGAGTCGGGAGGGGGCTACAATGAGCAGTTCTTC. This sequence encodes CASSESGGGYNEQFF.